This T cell receptor (beta chain) emerged from a study of T cell changes during pregnancy in multiple sclerosis. Sequenced by immunoSEQ multiplex PCR; TCRdb stores in-frame clones only, minus some. The sample lists about 31,000 clones, approximately 86% occurring once. The CDR3 loop spans 14 amino acids. Germline values: CDR1 SGDLS, CDR2 YYNGEE. The junction had 3 bases not matched to a gene; V was cut back by 3 bases and J by 1 base. This clonotype originated in a female donor with multiple sclerosis, enrolled in a pregnancy study. The sequencing used CD8+ T cells from peripheral blood mononuclear cells, collected in the first trimester of pregnancy. The chain couples TRBV9 to TRBJ1-1, with TRBD1 identical over 7 bases. The CDR3 DNA follows: TGTGCCAGCAGCGGGGGACAGTCGAACACTGAAGCTTTCTTT. Its translation: CASSGGQSNTEAFF.